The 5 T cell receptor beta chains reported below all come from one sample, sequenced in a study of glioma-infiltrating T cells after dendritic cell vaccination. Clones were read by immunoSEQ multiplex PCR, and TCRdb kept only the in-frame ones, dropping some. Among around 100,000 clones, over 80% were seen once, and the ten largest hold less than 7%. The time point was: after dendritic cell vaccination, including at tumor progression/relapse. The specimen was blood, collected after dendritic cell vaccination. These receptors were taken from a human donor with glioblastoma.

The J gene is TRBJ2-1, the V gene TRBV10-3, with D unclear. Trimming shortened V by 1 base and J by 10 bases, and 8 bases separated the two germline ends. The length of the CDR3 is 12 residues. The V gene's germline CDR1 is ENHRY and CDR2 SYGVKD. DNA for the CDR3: TGTGCCATCAGTGAGTTGGCAGCGGAGCAGTTCTTC. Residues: CAISELAAEQFF.

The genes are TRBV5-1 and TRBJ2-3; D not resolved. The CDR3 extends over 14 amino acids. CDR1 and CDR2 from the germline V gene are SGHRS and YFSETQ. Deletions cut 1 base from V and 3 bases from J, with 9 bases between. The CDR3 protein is CASSLTIGTDTQYF. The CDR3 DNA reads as TGCGCCAGCAGCTTGACCATCGGGACAGATACGCAGTATTTT.

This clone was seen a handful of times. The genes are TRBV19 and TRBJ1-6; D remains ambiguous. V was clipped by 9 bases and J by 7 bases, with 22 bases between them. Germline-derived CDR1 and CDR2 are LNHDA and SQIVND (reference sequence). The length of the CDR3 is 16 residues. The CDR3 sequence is CASHPTLPGSNSPLHF. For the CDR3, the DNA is TGTGCCAGCCATCCCACATTGCCCGGTAGCAATTCACCCCTCCACTTT.

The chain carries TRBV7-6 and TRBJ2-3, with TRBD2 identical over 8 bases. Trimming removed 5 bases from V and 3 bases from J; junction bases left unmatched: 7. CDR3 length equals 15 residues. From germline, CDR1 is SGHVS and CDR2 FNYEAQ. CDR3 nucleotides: TGTGCCAGCAGCGCCGGGGGGGCGGGGACAGATACGCAGTATTTT. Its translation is CASSAGGAGTDTQYF.

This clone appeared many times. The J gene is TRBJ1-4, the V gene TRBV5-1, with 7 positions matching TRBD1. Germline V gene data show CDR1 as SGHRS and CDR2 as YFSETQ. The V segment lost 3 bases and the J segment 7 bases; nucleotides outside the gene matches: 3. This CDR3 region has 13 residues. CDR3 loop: CASSSQGSEKLFF. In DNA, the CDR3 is TGCGCCAGCAGCTCACAGGGGAGTGAAAAACTGTTTTTT.